The 24 T cell receptor beta chains below were found in one sample sequenced in a study of blood T cells in healthy people across ages. For the second PCR, which ran for 7 to 11 cycles, a sample-barcoded 5' primer and a J-beta primer mix were used. From the 5' RACE reads, TCRdb called clonotypes with MiXCR, one entry per CDR3 protein. Here the sample spans about 720,000 distinct CDR3 sequences, 20% to 30% being singletons. The same data also contributed to another study, on T cells of mothers and their children.

Sequenced input: blood. The receptors derive from a boy aged 5-17 years in good health.

V and J are TRBV7-3 and TRBJ2-1; D is unresolved. Deletions cut 5 bases from V and 2 bases from J, with 10 bases between. CDR3 length: 14 residues. The V gene's germline CDR1 is SGHTA and CDR2 FQGTGA. The CDR3 DNA reads TGTGCCAGCAGCCCCGAGATACCCTACAATGAGCAGTTCTTC. This translates into CASSPEIPYNEQFF.

This clonotype was counted a few times. The CDR3 bases are TGTGCCAGCAGTTATTGGGACACCGGGGAGCTGTTTTTT. This sequence encodes CASSYWDTGELFF. The chain couples TRBV6-5 to TRBJ2-2; D remains unclear. The CDR3 is 13 residues long. The V end lost 3 bases, the J end lost 3 bases, and 5 bases lay between the germline ends. CDR1 is MNHEY and CDR2 is SVGAGI in the germline V gene.

This clonotype was observed a handful of times. The chain combines TRBV19 with TRBJ1-1, with 12 bases matching TRBD1. Looked up from germline, CDR1 is LNHDA and CDR2 is SQIVND (reference sequence). CDR3 length: 12 amino acids. CDR3 protein: CAVGQGAPEAFF. CDR3 DNA: TGTGCGGTGGGACAGGGGGCACCTGAAGCTTTCTTT. Supplemented by reference TRBV19 and TRBJ1-1, the full variable domain reads DGGITQSPKYLFRKEGQNVTLSCEQNLNHDAMYWYRQDPGQGLRLIYYSQIVNDFQKGDIAEGYSVSREKKESFPLTVTSAQKNPTAFYLCAVGQGAPEAFFGQGTRLTVV.

The chain joins TRBV29-1 to TRBJ2-5; D gene unclear. The CDR3 has 13 amino acids. Germline CDR1 SQVTM, CDR2 ANQGSEA. V gave up 6 bases and J gave up 0 bases, with 11 bases separating them. The CDR3: CSVTQANQETQYF. Here the CDR3 DNA reads TGCAGCGTCACCCAGGCCAACCAAGAGACCCAGTACTTC.

The rearrangement uses TRBV29-1 and TRBJ1-1; TRBD1 agrees at 7 bases. Germline CDR1 and CDR2: SQVTM and ANQGSEA. CDR3 length: 13 amino acids. J was trimmed by 7 bases and V by 8 bases; bases with no gene match: 13. This CDR3 is CSSGGRGGREAFF. CDR3 bases: TGCAGCTCAGGCGGCAGGGGGGGCCGTGAAGCTTTCTTT.

For this clonotype: A read error may account for a junction end that differs from germline. Here the CDR3 reads CASRISGGAGSSEQYF. In nucleotides, the CDR3 is TGTGCCAGCAGAATAAGCGGCGGGGCTGGATCCTCCGAGCAGTACTTC. The rearrangement links TRBV6-1 to TRBJ2-7, with D maybe TRBD2 (6 bases). CDR1 MNHNS and CDR2 SASEGT come from the germline V gene. The CDR3 has 16 amino acids.

This clonotype occurred a few times. V gene TRBV4-1 combines with J gene TRBJ2-5; D could derive from TRBD1 or TRBD2 (6 bases each). TRBJ2-7 explains the end of the DNA better; the J call may be wrong. Germline V gene sequence: CDR1 MGHRA, CDR2 YSYEKL. The CDR3 has 18 amino acids. The CDR3 protein is CASSQDPIFRGPSDEQYF. CDR3 nucleotides: TGCGCCAGCAGCCAAGATCCAATTTTCCGGGGGCCCTCTGACGAGCAGTACTTC.

This clonotype turned up a few times. The rearrangement links TRBV4-2 to TRBJ2-2; 11 nucleotides align to TRBD2. The CDR3 spans 17 residues. Germline CDR1 LGHNA, CDR2 YNFKEQ. V trimming: 0 bases; J trimming: 5 bases; junction bases outside the gene matches: 5. In DNA form, the CDR3 reads TGTGCCAGCAGCCAAGAGGCGCTAGCGGGAGGTACCGGGGAGCTGTTTTTT. This gives the protein CASSQEALAGGTGELFF.

This clonotype appeared a few times. The chain uses TRBV7-2 and TRBJ2-7; no definite D call. The CDR3 spans 14 residues. The germline V gene encodes CDR1 SGHTA and CDR2 FQGNSA. Trimming pared 5 bases from V and 3 bases from J, leaving 14 bases between. In DNA, the CDR3 is TGTGCCAGCAGCCGTCCCTCAGGTCTCTACGAGCAGTACTTC. Translation: CASSRPSGLYEQYF.

This clonotype has just a few counts. The J gene is TRBJ2-5, the V gene TRBV7-2, with a weak D call TRBD2 (5 bases). CDR1 is SGHTA and CDR2 is FQGNSA in the germline V gene. Trimming removed 1 base at V and 6 bases at J, with 12 bases between. The CDR3 loop spans 14 amino acids. CDR3 sequence reads: CASSLVVEEKTQYF. CDR3 DNA sequence: TGTGCCAGCAGCTTAGTTGTGGAGGAAAAGACCCAGTACTTC.

The chain carries TRBV6-1 and TRBJ2-5; 12 bases are shared with TRBD1. Trimming took 5 bases from V and 5 from J; bases not matched to a gene: 6. Germline lookup yields CDR1 MNHNS and CDR2 SASEGT. The CDR3 has 15 residues. The DNA of the CDR3 is TGTGCCAGCAGTCCGGGGACAGGGGGCCGGGAGACCCAGTACTTC. The encoded protein is CASSPGTGGRETQYF.

This rearrangement joins TRBV4-2 to TRBJ2-3, with TRBD2 matching 9 bases. J gave up 4 bases and V 1 base, and 3 bases lay outside the gene matches. Germline loops: CDR1 LGHNA, CDR2 YNFKEQ. There are 15 residues in the CDR3. The CDR3 reads CASSQVAGEPDTQYF. The CDR3 bases are TGTGCCAGCAGCCAAGTAGCGGGAGAGCCAGATACGCAGTATTTT.

This chain uses TRBV9 with TRBJ2-5, with 10 bases that match TRBD1. J was trimmed by 4 bases and V by 2 bases; bases with no gene match: 2. CDR1 is SGDLS, CDR2 YYNGEE, per germline. This CDR3 contains 14 residues. The CDR3 here is CASSVDRGRETQYF. The CDR3 nucleotides are TGTGCCAGCAGCGTCGACAGGGGGCGAGAGACCCAGTACTTC.

This clonotype was detected only a few times. CDR3 nucleotides: TGTGCCAGCAGTTCACGGGGGGGCCCGAATTACGAGCAGTACTTC. Its protein is CASSSRGGPNYEQYF. The gene calls are TRBV28 and TRBJ2-7; 8 nucleotides line up with TRBD2. Germline-derived CDR1 and CDR2 are MDHEN and SYDVKM. J gave up 4 bases and V 4 bases, and 9 bases lay outside the gene matches. The CDR3 has 15 amino acids.

There are many counts of this clonotype. The J gene is TRBJ2-7, the V gene TRBV6-2 or TRBV6-3; D is perhaps TRBD2 (6 bases). Between the trimmed V and J ends, which lost 7 bases and 2 bases, there was a span of 15 bases. The V gene's germline CDR1 is MNHEY and CDR2 SVGEGT. This CDR3 region has 14 residues. CDR3 sequence (DNA): TGTGCCAGCAAGCCTGGACGGGAGCCCTACGAGCAGTACTTC. Its translation: CASKPGREPYEQYF.

This clonotype was found many times. This chain links TRBV20-1 with TRBJ2-5, with TRBD2 matching over 7 bases. The CDR3 runs 13 residues. V shed 0 bases, J shed 11 bases, and the junction held 9 bases outside the gene matches. The germline V gene encodes CDR1 DFQATT and CDR2 SNEGSKA (reference sequence). CDR3 sequence reads: CSARDPMGREQYF. CDR3 coding DNA: TGCAGTGCTAGAGACCCCATGGGGAGGGAGCAGTACTTC.

The V and J genes are TRBV27 and TRBJ1-5; D not resolved. The CDR3 extends over 13 amino acids. CDR1 and CDR2 from the germline V gene are MNHEY and SMNVEV (reference sequence). The V end was cut by 4 bases, the J end by 5 bases, with 9 bases between. In DNA, the CDR3 is TGTGCCAGCAGTTATAGCCTCGATCAGCCCCAGCATTTT. It codes for CASSYSLDQPQHF.

This clonotype has only a few counts. The chain has TRBV21-1 and TRBJ2-3; the D call of TRBD1 is as the table states it, not checked on the DNA. TRBV21-1 constitutes a pseudogene. The CDR3 loop spans 14 amino acids. In DNA form, the CDR3 reads TGTGCCAGCAGCAGCCCCCCACGGGCAGATACGCAGTATTTT. This codes for CASSSPPRADTQYF.

CDR3 residues: CASSLTVLPQGSMDYEQYF. CDR3 coding DNA: TGTGCCAGCAGCTTGACGGTCCTTCCACAGGGGAGTATGGACTACGAGCAGTACTTC. The rearrangement joins TRBV5-6 to TRBJ2-7, with 7 bases fitting TRBD1. CDR1 SGHDT and CDR2 YYEEEE come from the germline V gene. The junction had 19 bases not matched to a gene; V was cut back by 1 base and J by 3 bases. The CDR3 sequence is 19 residues long.

The genes are TRBV3-1 and TRBJ2-1, with a tentative D call TRBD1 (5 bases). CDR1 and CDR2 (germline): LGHDT, YNNKEL (reference sequence). The CDR3 is made up of 16 amino acids. The V and J ends lost 6 bases and 6 bases respectively, with 21 bases between them. The CDR3 loop is CASRRSPPQGGNEQFF. The CDR3 DNA reads as TGTGCCAGCAGACGCTCTCCCCCGCAGGGTGGCAATGAGCAGTTCTTC.

The chain links TRBV6-2 or TRBV6-3 to TRBJ1-5; the D is unclear. Germline CDR1 and CDR2: MNHEY and SVGEGT. The CDR3 is 14 residues long. V was shortened by 4 bases and J by 8 bases, with 15 bases between the two germline ends. The CDR3 loop is CASSSGRSREPQHF. Here the CDR3 DNA reads TGTGCCAGCAGTTCGGGCCGTTCAAGGGAGCCCCAGCATTTT.

The sample holds a few counts of this clonotype. V is TRBV7-9 and J is TRBJ2-1, with D tentatively TRBD1 or TRBD2 (5 bases each). V gave up 3 bases and J gave up 9 bases, with 15 bases separating them. Germline values: CDR1 SEHNR, CDR2 FQNEAQ (reference sequence). The CDR3 has 14 residues. Written as DNA, the CDR3 is TGTGCCAGCAGCTTCGGGCTAGCTGGGACTGAGCAGTTCTTC. Translation: CASSFGLAGTEQFF.

This chain connects TRBV20-1 to TRBJ2-3; weak D call: TRBD2 (6 bases). V lost 0 bases, J lost 5 bases, and 15 bases lay in between. The CDR3 has 15 residues. Germline V lookup: CDR1 DFQATT, CDR2 SNEGSKA (reference sequence). Here the CDR3 DNA reads TGCAGTGCTAGAGATCCGGGACTTCGGGTAGATACGCAGTATTTT. It translates to CSARDPGLRVDTQYF.

The genes are TRBV7-9 and TRBJ1-3, with D unclear. The length of the CDR3 is 16 residues. V gave up 4 bases and J gave up 8 bases, with 21 bases separating them. The V gene's germline CDR1 is SEHNR and CDR2 FQNEAQ (reference sequence). CDR3 loop: CASSSPRLDMADTIYF. CDR3 nucleotide sequence: TGTGCCAGCAGCTCCCCCAGGTTGGATATGGCAGACACCATATATTTT.